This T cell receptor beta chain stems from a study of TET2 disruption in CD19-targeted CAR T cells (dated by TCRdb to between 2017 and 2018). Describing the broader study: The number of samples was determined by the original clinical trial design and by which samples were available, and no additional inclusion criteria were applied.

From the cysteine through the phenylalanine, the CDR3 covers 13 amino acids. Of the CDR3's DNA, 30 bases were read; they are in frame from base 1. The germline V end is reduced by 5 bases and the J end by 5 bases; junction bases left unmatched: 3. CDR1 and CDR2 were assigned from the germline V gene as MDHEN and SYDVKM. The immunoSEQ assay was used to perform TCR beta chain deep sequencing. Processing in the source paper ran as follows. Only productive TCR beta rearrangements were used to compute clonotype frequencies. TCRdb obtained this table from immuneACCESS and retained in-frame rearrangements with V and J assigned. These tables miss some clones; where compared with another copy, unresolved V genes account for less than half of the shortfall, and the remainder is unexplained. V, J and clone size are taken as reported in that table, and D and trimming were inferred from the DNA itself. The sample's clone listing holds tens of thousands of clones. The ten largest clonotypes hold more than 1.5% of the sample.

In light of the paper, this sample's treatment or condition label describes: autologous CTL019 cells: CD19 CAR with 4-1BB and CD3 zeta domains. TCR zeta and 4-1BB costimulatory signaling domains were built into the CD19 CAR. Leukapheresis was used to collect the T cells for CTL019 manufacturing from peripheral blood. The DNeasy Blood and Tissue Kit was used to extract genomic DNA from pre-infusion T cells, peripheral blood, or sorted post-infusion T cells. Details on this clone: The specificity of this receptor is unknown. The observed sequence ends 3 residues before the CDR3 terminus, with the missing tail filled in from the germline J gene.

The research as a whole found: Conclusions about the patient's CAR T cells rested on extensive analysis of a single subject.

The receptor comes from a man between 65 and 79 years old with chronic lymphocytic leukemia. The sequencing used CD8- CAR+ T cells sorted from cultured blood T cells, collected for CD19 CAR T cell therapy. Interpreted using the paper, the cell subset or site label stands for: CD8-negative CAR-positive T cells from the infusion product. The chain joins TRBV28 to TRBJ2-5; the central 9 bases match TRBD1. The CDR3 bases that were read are TGTGCCAGCAGTCCTACAGGGGGCGAGACC. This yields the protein CASSPTGGET. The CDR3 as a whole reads CASSPTGGETQYF.